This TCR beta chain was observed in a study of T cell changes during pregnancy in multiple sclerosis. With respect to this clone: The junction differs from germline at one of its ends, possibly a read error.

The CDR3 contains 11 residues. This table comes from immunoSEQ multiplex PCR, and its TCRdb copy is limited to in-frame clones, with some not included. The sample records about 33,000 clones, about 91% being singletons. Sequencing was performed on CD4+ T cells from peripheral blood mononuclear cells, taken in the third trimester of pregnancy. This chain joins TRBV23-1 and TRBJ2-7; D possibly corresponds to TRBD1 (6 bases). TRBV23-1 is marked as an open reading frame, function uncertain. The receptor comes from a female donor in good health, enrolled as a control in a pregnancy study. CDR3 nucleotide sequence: TGCGCCAGCAGTCAACCAGGGGAAAGGGACTTC. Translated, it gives CASSQPGERDF.